This T cell receptor beta chain was found in a study of OX40 agonist ivuxolimab in advanced cancers. Study results and limitations: Both CD4+ and CD8+ T cell populations in blood had undergone clonal expansion by week 6 at 0.1 to 3.0 mg/kg.

This clone was detected once. Its target is not known. CDR3 size: 13 residues. Trimming removed 4 bases from V and 7 bases from J, with 13 bases in between. Germline CDR1 is PRHDT and CDR2 is FYEKMQ (reference sequence). The protocol was immunoSEQ multiplex PCR, while the TCRdb copy is restricted to in-frame clones and leaves out a portion. The repertoire holds approximately 50,000 clones, nearly 80% seen once, with roughly 3.9% in the top ten. At baseline, cycle 4 day 1, and cycle 7 day 1, blood was sampled. The chain employs TRBV13 and TRBJ2-5; D may be TRBD1 (6 bases). The sequence was obtained from an adult with an advanced solid tumor such as melanoma, head and neck, liver or kidney cancer. Sequences were derived from CD4+ or CD8+ T cells sorted from blood, sampled in a trial of the OX40 agonist ivuxolimab. The CDR3 sequence is CASSWGRRRTQYF. The CDR3 nucleotides read TGTGCCAGCAGCTGGGGGCGGCGGCGGACCCAGTACTTC.